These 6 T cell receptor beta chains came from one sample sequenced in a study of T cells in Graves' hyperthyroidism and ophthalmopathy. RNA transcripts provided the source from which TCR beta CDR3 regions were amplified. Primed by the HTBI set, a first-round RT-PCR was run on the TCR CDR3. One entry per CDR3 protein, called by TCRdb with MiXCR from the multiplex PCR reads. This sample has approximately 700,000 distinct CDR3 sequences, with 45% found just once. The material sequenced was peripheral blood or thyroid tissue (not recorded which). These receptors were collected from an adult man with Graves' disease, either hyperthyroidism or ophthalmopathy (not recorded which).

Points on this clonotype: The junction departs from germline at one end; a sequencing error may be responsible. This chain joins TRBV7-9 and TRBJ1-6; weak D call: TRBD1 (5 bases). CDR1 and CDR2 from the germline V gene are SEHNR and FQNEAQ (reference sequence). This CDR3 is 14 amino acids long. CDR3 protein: CASRLDTGGSPLHF. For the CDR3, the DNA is TGCGCCAGCAGGCTGGACACGGGAGGTTCACCCCTCCACTTT.

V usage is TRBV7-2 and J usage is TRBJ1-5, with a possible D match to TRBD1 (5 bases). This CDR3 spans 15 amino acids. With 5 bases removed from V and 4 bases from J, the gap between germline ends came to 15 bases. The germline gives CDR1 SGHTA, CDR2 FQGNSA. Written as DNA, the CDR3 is TGTGCCAGCAGCACTCCGGACATTATTAATCAGCCCCAGCATTTT. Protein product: CASSTPDIINQPQHF.

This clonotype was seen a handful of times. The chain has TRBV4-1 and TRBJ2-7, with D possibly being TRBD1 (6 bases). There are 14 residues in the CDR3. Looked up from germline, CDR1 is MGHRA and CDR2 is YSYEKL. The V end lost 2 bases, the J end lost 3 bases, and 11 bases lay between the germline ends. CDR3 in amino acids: CASSQFQGIYEQYF. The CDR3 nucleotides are TGCGCCAGCAGCCAATTCCAGGGGATCTACGAGCAGTACTTC.

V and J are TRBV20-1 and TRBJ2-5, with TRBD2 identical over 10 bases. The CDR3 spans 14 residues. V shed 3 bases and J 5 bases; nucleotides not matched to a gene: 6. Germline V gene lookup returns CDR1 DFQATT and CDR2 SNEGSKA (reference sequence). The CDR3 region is CSARPSGRIETQYF. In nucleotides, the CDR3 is TGCAGTGCTAGGCCTAGCGGGAGAATCGAGACCCAGTACTTC.

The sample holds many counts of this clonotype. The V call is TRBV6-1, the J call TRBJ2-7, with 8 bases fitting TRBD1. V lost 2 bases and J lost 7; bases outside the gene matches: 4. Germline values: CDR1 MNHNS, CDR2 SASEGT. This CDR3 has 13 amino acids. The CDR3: CASSEWGQAEQYF. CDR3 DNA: TGTGCCAGCAGTGAATGGGGACAGGCGGAGCAGTACTTC.

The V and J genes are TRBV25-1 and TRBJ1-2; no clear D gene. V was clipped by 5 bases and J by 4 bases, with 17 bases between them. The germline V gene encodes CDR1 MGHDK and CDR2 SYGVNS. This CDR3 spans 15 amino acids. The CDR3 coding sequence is TGTGCCAGCAGTTTAGGTGTAAGTCTTCCCTATGGCTACACCTTC. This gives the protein CASSLGVSLPYGYTF.